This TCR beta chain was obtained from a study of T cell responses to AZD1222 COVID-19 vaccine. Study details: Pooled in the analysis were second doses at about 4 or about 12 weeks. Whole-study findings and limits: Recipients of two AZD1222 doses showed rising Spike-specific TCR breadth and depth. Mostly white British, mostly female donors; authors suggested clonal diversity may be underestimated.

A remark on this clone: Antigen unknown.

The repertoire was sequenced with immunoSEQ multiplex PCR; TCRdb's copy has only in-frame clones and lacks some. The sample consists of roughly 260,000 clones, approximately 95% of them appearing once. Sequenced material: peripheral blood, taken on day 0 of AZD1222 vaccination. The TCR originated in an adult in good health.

The CDR3 nucleotides read TGTGCCAGCAGCCCGCGCGATAATTCACCCCTCCACTTT. Amino acid sequence: CASSPRDNSPLHF. The rearrangement links TRBV3-1 (or the pseudogene TRBV3-2) to TRBJ1-6; D gene ambiguous. The germline V gene encodes CDR1 LGHDT and CDR2 YNNKEL (reference sequence). The CDR3 is 13 amino acids. Trimming shortened V by 4 bases and J by 5 bases, and 6 bases separated the two germline ends.